The 8 T cell receptor beta chains below were found in one sample sequenced in a study of T cell repertoires in cytomegalovirus infection (dated by TCRdb to about 2019). These receptors have no known antigen. Interpreted using the paper, the treatment or condition label stands for: in vitro stimulation with specific CMV peptide epitopes to enrich CMV-specific T cells. TCRdb records Illumina HiSeq 1500 as the sequencer. TCRdb reprocessed the public reads (quality trimming at Q25 with fastp, clone calling with MiXCR) and kept in-frame beta chains. A single entry per CDR3 protein holds the most common genes and DNA from its merged rows. Here the sample has approximately 280,000 distinct CDR3 sequences; 22% occur a single time. About 21% of the sample belongs to the ten largest clones. Sample: cultured PBMCs, taken from culture after CMV antigen stimulation. The receptors were gathered from a human donor in good health (CMV status not recorded). Some clones in this sample may be carry-over from other donors' samples.

This clonotype was seen repeatedly, ten times or more. The rearrangement joins TRBV9 to TRBJ1-6, with D tentatively TRBD1 (5 bases). The CDR3 runs 14 residues. Between the trimmed V and J ends, which lost 0 bases and 8 bases, there was a span of 9 bases. CDR1 and CDR2 (germline): SGDLS, YYNGEE. CDR3 bases: TGTGCCAGCAGCGTAGCCGGGGCGGATTCACCCCTCCACTTT. Amino acids: CASSVAGADSPLHF.

The V call is TRBV10-3, the J call TRBJ1-2; D is undetermined. V was cut by 0 bases and J by 9 bases, with 8 bases left in between. The CDR3 spans 12 residues. CDR1 ENHRY and CDR2 SYGVKD come from the germline V gene. The CDR3 DNA is TGTGCCATCAGTGAGTCGAGGTCCCGCTACACCTTC. Residues: CAISESRSRYTF.

This sequence joins TRBV12-3 or TRBV12-4 and TRBJ2-5, with a weak D call TRBD2 (6 bases). Trimming stripped 2 bases from V and 5 bases from J, with 24 bases between. This CDR3 region has 18 residues. The CDR3, as DNA: TGTGCCAGCAGTTTATCTTCCCGGAGGGGTAGCCTGGAGGAGACCCAGTACTTC. This codes for CASSLSSRRGSLEETQYF.

The chain uses TRBV12-3 or TRBV12-4 and TRBJ2-2; tentatively, D is TRBD2 (6 bases). The CDR3 has 15 residues. V lost 6 bases and J lost 4, with 15 bases in between. DNA for the CDR3: TGTGCCAGCAGCCTCCCCGCGGGATTCACCGGGGAGCTGTTTTTT. It codes for CASSLPAGFTGELFF.

The V call is TRBV5-4, the J call TRBJ1-1; D remains unclear. Trimming left V 9 bases short and J 8 bases short, with 17 bases between. There are 12 residues in the CDR3. In germline, CDR1 is SGHNT, CDR2 YYREEE (reference sequence). CDR3 protein: CATAFLTGEAFF. The CDR3 coding sequence is TGTGCCACCGCCTTTCTGACGGGAGAAGCTTTCTTT. Supplemented by reference TRBV5-4 and TRBJ1-1, the full variable domain reads ETGVTQSPTHLIKTRGQQVTLRCSSQSGHNTVSWYQQALGQGPQFIFQYYREEENGRGNFPPRFSGLQFPNYSSELNVNALELDDSALYLCATAFLTGEAFFGQGTRLTVV.

The rearrangement links TRBV27 to TRBJ2-2; D is possibly TRBD1 or TRBD2 (6 bases each). CDR1 and CDR2 (germline): MNHEY, SMNVEV (reference sequence). V lost 5 bases and J lost 1, with 11 bases in between. The CDR3 covers 15 residues. CDR3 region: CASSGGPRNTGELFF. CDR3 nucleotide sequence: TGTGCCAGCAGTGGGGGGCCGAGGAACACCGGGGAGCTGTTTTTT.

This clonotype was observed at least ten times. The J gene is TRBJ2-1, the V gene TRBV6-2 or TRBV6-3; D might be TRBD1 or TRBD2, each matching 5 bases. This CDR3 has 15 amino acids. V shed 0 bases and J shed 9 bases, with 15 bases lying between them. The V gene's germline CDR1 is MNHEY and CDR2 SVGEGT. The CDR3 loop reads CASSYSASPGTEQFF. CDR3 DNA sequence: TGTGCCAGCAGTTACTCGGCGAGCCCTGGGACTGAGCAGTTCTTC.

A few counts support this clonotype. This chain links TRBV12-3 or TRBV12-4 with TRBJ1-2, with a tentative D call TRBD1 (5 bases). The CDR3 has 12 amino acids. The ends were cut back, 8 bases at V and 3 bases at J, with 10 bases in the middle. DNA for the CDR3: TGTGCCAGCCAGGGAACGCACTATGGCTACACCTTC. It encodes CASQGTHYGYTF.